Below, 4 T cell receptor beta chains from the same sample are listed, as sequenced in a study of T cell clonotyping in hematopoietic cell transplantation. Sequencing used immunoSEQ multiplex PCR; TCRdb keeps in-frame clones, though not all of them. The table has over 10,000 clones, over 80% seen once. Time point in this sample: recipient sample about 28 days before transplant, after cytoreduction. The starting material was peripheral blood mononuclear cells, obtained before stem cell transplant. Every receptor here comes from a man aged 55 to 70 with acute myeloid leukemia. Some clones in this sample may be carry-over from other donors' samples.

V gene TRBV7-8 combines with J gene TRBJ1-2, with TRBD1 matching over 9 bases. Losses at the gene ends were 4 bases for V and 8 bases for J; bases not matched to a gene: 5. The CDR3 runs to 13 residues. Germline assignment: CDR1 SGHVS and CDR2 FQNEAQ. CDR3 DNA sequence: TGTGCCAGCAGCTCGGACAGGGGCGACGGCTACACCTTC. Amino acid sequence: CASSSDRGDGYTF.

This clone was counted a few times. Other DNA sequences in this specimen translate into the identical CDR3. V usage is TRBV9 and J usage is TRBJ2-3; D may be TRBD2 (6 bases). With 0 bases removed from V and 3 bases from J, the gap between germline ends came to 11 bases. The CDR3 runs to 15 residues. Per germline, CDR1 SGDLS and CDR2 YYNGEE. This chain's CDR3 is CASSVGGESTDTQYF. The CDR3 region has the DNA TGTGCCAGCAGCGTAGGGGGGGAAAGTACAGATACGCAGTATTTT.

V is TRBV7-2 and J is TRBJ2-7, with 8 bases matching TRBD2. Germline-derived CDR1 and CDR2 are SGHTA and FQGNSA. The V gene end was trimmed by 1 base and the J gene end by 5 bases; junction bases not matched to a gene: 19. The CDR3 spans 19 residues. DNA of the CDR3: TGTGCCAGCAGCTTAGGGATGATTACGGGAGCGGGGGTAAGGGACGAGCAGTACTTC. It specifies CASSLGMITGAGVRDEQYF.

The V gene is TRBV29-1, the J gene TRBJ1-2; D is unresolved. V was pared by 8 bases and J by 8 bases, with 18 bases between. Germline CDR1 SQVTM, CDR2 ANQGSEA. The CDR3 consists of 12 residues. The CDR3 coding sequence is TGCAGCTCACGAGCGGCGGGTAAGGGCTACACCTTC. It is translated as CSSRAAGKGYTF. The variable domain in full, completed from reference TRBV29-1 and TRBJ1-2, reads SAVISQKPSRDICQRGTSLTIQCQVDSQVTMMFWYRQQPGQSLTLIATANQGSEATYESGFVIDKFPISRPNLTFSTLTVSNMSPEDSSIYLCSSRAAGKGYTFGSGTRLTVV.